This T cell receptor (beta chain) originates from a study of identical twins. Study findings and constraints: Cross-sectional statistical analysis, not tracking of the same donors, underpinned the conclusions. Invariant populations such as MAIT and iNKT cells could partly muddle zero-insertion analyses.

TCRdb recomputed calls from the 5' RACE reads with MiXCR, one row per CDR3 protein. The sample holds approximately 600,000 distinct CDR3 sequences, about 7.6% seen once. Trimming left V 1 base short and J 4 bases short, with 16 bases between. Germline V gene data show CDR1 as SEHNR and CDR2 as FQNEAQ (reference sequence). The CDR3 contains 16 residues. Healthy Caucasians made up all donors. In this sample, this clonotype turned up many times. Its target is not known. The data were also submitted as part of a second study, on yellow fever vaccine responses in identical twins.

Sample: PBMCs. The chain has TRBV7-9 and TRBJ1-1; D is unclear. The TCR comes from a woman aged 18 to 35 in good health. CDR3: CASSLEDVGMGTEAFF. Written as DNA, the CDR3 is TGTGCCAGCAGCTTAGAGGATGTCGGAATGGGCACTGAAGCTTTCTTT.